These 8 T cell receptor beta chains originate from one sample sequenced in a study of cytomegalovirus exposure and HLA in healthy donors. Clones were sequenced by immunoSEQ multiplex PCR, and TCRdb holds only the in-frame ones, with some missing. The repertoire holds 130,000 to 150,000 clones, with more than 80% as singletons. Sequencing was performed on PBMCs. Every receptor here comes from a woman between 25 and 40 years old in good health and CMV-seropositive.

The chain couples TRBV28 to TRBJ2-1; 7 bases agree with TRBD1. The V gene's germline CDR1 is MDHEN and CDR2 SYDVKM. The V and J ends lost 6 bases and 12 bases, in that order; junction bases with no gene match: 5. This CDR3 region has 11 residues. CDR3: CASREQGRQFF. Written as DNA, the CDR3 is TGTGCCAGCAGGGAACAGGGGCGGCAGTTCTTC. Variable domain in full (rest from reference TRBV28 and TRBJ2-1): DVKVTQSSRYLVKRTGEKVFLECVQDMDHENMFWYRQDPGLGLRLIYFSYDVKMKEKGDIPEGYSVSREKKERFSLILESASTNQTSMYLCASREQGRQFFGPGTRLTVL.

The chain joins TRBV6-5 to TRBJ2-7; a weak D match, TRBD1 (6 bases). CDR1 and CDR2 (germline): MNHEY, SVGAGI. The V and J ends lost 6 bases and 5 bases respectively, with 20 bases between them. CDR3 size: 15 residues. The CDR3 DNA reads TGTGCCAGCAGGACAACGACAACAGGGAACCACGAGCAGTACTTC. It encodes CASRTTTTGNHEQYF.

The rearrangement links TRBV15 to TRBJ2-3; D not certain. In germline, CDR1 is LNHNV, CDR2 YYDKDF (reference sequence). This CDR3 is built from 15 residues. The ends were cut back, 1 base at V and 3 bases at J, with 11 bases in the middle. The CDR3 protein is CATSRVLSRTDTQYF. The CDR3 DNA reads TGTGCCACCAGCAGAGTTCTCTCCCGGACAGATACGCAGTATTTT.

The CDR3 is CASTGPPTDTQYF. CDR3 sequence (DNA): TGCGCCAGCACAGGGCCCCCCACAGATACGCAGTATTTT. The chain couples TRBV10-2 to TRBJ2-3, with D perhaps matching TRBD1 (5 bases). Trimming removed 7 bases at V and 2 bases at J, with 10 bases between. CDR3 size: 13 residues. CDR1 and CDR2 from the germline V gene are WSHSY and SAAADI.

This chain joins TRBV29-1 and TRBJ2-5; perhaps TRBD2 as D (5 bases). V shed 3 bases and J shed 5 bases, with 10 bases lying between them. The CDR3 consists of 12 residues. Germline V gene sequence: CDR1 SQVTM, CDR2 ANQGSEA. Here the CDR3 reads CSVDGRVETQYF. CDR3 in DNA: TGCAGCGTTGATGGGCGGGTGGAGACCCAGTACTTC.

This clone was observed a single time. V is TRBV6-5 and J is TRBJ2-1; D gene ambiguous. V lost 1 base and J lost 6, with 13 bases in between. Per the germline V gene, CDR1 is MNHEY and CDR2 is SVGAGI. There are 15 residues in the CDR3. The CDR3 here is CASSYFHSNSNEQFF. The CDR3, as DNA: TGTGCCAGCAGTTACTTCCACTCCAATAGCAATGAGCAGTTCTTC.

This chain connects TRBV6-1 to TRBJ2-2, with D unresolved. This CDR3 has 13 residues. Trimming pared 3 bases from V and 7 bases from J, leaving 9 bases between. CDR1 is MNHNS and CDR2 is SASEGT in the germline V gene. CDR3 amino acids: CASSENLSGELFF. CDR3 nucleotides: TGTGCCAGCAGTGAGAACTTGAGCGGGGAGCTGTTTTTT.

The chain couples TRBV19 to TRBJ1-5, with D possibly matching TRBD1 (6 bases). The CDR3 is 16 amino acids. Germline CDR1 reads LNHDA; CDR2 reads SQIVND (reference sequence). Trimming removed 2 bases from V and 2 bases from J, with 13 bases in between. CDR3 nucleotides: TGTGCCAGTAGTATACTGACGGGGGGCGGCAATCAGCCCCAGCATTTT. This translates into CASSILTGGGNQPQHF.